The present TCR beta chain was sequenced within a study of PD-1 blockade in classical Hodgkin lymphoma. CDR1 is SNHLY and CDR2 is FYNNEI in the germline V gene. V lost 8 bases to trimming and J lost 2 bases, with 7 bases between them. This CDR3 region has 11 residues. Relapses following autologous stem cell transplantation were seen in all patients, with brentuximab vedotin exposure varying. In the case of this clone: What it binds is unknown.

Regarding the study as a whole: Complete responders possessed baseline diversity comparable to newly diagnosed patients. Why the repertoires differ is still unclear, perhaps disease activity or prior therapy. Anyone who began nivolumab under 1 year after ASCT was excluded.

Sequencing used immunoSEQ multiplex PCR; TCRdb keeps in-frame clones, though not all of them. Of 80,000 to 100,000 clones detected, roughly 80% appear once; the ten largest clones hold roughly 15%. The chain employs TRBV2 and TRBJ2-7; the D gene is possibly TRBD1 (6 bases). This sequence originates from a human donor with classical Hodgkin lymphoma. Sequencing was performed on peripheral blood mononuclear cells (PBMCs), taken before the second cycle of nivolumab. The CDR3 coding sequence is TGTGCCAGCGCAGGGGCCTACGAGCAGTACTTC. Residues: CASAGAYEQYF.